This T cell receptor beta chain was sequenced for a study of blood T cell repertoires in COVID-19. V was pared by 2 bases and J by 5 bases, with 7 bases between. Per the germline V gene, CDR1 is MNHEY and CDR2 is SMNVEV (reference sequence). The CDR3 spans 13 residues. The data were produced by immunoSEQ multiplex PCR, yet TCRdb's version contains in-frame clones alone and is incomplete. The sample comprises 100,000 to 150,000 clones, about 79% of which are singletons, and around 4.5% rests with the top ten. The receptor comes from a woman in her seventies with acute or convalescent COVID-19. J is TRBJ1-5 and V is TRBV27, with D possibly TRBD1 on 5 matching bases. Material: peripheral blood. CDR3 protein: CASSLVRDQPQHF. CDR3 sequence (DNA): TGTGCCAGCAGTTTAGTCAGGGATCAGCCCCAGCATTTT.